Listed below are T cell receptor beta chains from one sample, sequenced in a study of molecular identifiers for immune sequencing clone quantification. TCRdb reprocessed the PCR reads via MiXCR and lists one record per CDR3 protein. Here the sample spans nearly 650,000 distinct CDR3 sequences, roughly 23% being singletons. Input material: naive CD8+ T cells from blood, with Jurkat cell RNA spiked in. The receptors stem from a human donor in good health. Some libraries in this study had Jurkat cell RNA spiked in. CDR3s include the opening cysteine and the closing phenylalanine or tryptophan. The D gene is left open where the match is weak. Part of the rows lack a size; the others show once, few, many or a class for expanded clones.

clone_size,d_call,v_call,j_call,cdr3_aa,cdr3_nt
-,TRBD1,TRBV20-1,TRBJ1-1,CTSNRMIQGMNTEAFF,TGCACCTCTAACCGGATGATACAGGGGATGAACACTGAAGCTTTCTTT
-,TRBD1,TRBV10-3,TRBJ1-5,CAISESGQGAQPQHF,TGTGCCATCAGTGAGTCGGGACAGGGTGCTCAGCCCCAGCATTTT
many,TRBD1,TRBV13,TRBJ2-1,CASSIRDRVNEQFF,TGTGCCAGCAGCATCCGGGACAGGGTCAATGAGCAGTTCTTC
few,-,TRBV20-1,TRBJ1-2,CSAPREHYGYTF,TGCAGTGCCCCTAGGGAGCACTATGGCTACACCTTC
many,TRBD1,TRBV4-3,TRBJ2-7,CASSQDRTGTSYEQYF,TGCGCCAGCAGCCAAGATAGGACAGGGACGTCCTACGAGCAGTACTTC
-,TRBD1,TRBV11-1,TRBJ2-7,CASSLLGQGAGDEQYF,TGTGCTAGCAGCTTACTGGGACAGGGGGCCGGCGACGAGCAGTACTTC
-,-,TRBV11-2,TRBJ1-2,CASSFSAQSGPHGYTF,TGTGCCAGCAGCTTTTCGGCCCAAAGTGGTCCCCATGGCTACACCTTC
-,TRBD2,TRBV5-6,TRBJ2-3,CASSLEWLAGATDTQYF,TGTGCCAGCAGCTTGGAGTGGCTAGCGGGGGCCACAGATACGCAGTATTTT
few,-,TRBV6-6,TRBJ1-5,CASSYVIGDFGNQPQHF,TGTGCCAGCAGTTACGTTATTGGGGATTTTGGCAATCAGCCCCAGCATTTT
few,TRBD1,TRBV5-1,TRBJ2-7,CASSSLPGTGQEQYF,TGCGCCAGCAGCTCCCTACCCGGGACAGGGCAAGAGCAGTACTTC
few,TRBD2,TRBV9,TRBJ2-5,CASSATGTTQETQYF,TGTGCCAGCAGCGCGACGGGGACTACCCAAGAGACCCAGTACTTC
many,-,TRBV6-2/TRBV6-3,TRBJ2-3,CASRTPDTTPTDTQYF,TGTGCCAGCAGGACCCCGGACACTACCCCCACAGATACGCAGTATTTT
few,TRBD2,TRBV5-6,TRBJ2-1,CASSLETSGVTYNEQFF,TGTGCCAGCAGCTTGGAGACTAGCGGGGTGACCTACAATGAGCAGTTCTTC
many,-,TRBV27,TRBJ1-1,CASSVGLGAEAFF,TGTGCCAGCAGCGTTGGGTTGGGGGCTGAAGCTTTCTTT
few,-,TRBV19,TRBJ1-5,CASTEFGHQPQHF,TGTGCCAGTACCGAATTCGGGCATCAGCCCCAGCATTTT
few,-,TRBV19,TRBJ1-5,CASTREGSNQPQHF,TGTGCCAGTACCAGGGAAGGGAGCAATCAGCCCCAGCATTTT
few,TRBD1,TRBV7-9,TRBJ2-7,CASSLLGDSFHEQYF,TGTGCCAGCAGCCTCCTGGGGGACAGCTTCCACGAGCAGTACTTC
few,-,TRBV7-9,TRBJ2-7,CASSPPIDEQYF,TGTGCCAGCAGCCCTCCGATTGATGAGCAGTACTTC
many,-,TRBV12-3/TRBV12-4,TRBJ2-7,CASSLYISGHSSEQYF,TGTGCCAGCAGTTTATACATCAGCGGCCACTCGAGTGAGCAGTACTTC
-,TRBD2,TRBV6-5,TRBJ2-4,CASSLAGMDIQYF,TGTGCCAGCAGTCTAGCGGGAATGGACATTCAGTACTTC
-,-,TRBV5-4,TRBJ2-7,CASSLNRGSYERCF,TGTGCCAGCAGCTTAAACCGGGGGAGCTACGAGCGGTGCTTC
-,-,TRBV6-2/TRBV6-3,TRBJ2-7,CASSYSLRVGSYEQYF,TGTGCCAGCAGTTACTCGCTCAGGGTAGGATCCTACGAGCAGTACTTC
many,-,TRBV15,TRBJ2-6,CATRDGSADGANVLTF,TGTGCCACCAGGGATGGGAGCGCAGATGGGGCCAACGTCCTGACTTTC
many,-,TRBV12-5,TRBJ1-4,CASGAIQGGDEKLFF,TGTGCTAGTGGCGCTATACAGGGAGGGGATGAAAAACTGTTTTTT
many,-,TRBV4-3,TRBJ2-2,CASSQDRGFGELFF,TGCGCCAGCAGCCAAGATCGAGGGTTCGGGGAGCTGTTTTTT
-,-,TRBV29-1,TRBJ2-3,CSVPPAGRGGTQYF,TGCAGCGTCCCCCCCGCCGGACGGGGAGGAACGCAATATTTT
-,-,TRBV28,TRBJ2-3,CASSLPVGSGRWLQYF,TGTGCCAGCAGTTTACCGGTGGGAAGCGGCCGTTGGTTGCAGTATTTT
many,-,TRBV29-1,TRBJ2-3,CSGEGSGPTDTQYF,TGCAGCGGGGAAGGGTCCGGGCCCACAGATACGCAGTATTTT
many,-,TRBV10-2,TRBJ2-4,CASSEGGAGENIQYF,TGCGCCAGCAGTGAAGGAGGAGCTGGGGAAAACATTCAGTACTTC
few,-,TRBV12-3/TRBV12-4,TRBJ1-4,CASSPASGVYNEKLFF,TGTGCCAGCAGCCCTGCTTCCGGGGTTTATAATGAAAAACTGTTTTTT
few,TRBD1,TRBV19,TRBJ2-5,CASSPIRLRDRGETQYF,TGTGCCAGTAGTCCAATTCGGCTCCGGGACAGGGGAGAGACCCAGTACTTC
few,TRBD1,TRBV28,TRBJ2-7,CASSQFGQGYEQYF,TGTGCCAGCAGTCAATTCGGACAGGGCTACGAGCAGTACTTC
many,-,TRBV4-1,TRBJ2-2,CASSHYEGNTGELFF,TGCGCCAGCAGCCATTATGAGGGGAACACCGGGGAGCTGTTTTTT
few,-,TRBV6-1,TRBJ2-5,CASSESGGTGETQYF,TGTGCCAGCAGTGAAAGCGGGGGGACAGGAGAGACCCAGTACTTC
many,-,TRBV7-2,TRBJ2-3,CASSFGTRTADTQYF,TGTGCCAGCAGCTTTGGAACACGTACCGCAGATACGCAGTATTTT
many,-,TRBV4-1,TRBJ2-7,CASSQGQAFSYEQYF,TGCGCCAGCAGCCAAGGGCAGGCTTTCTCCTACGAGCAGTACTTC
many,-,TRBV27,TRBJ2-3,CASSFLAGTHSTDTQYF,TGTGCCAGCAGTTTTCTCGCCGGGACCCATAGCACAGATACGCAGTATTTT